The TCR beta chain described here comes from a study of tumor and adjacent non-tumor tissue in lung cancer. Overall study: There were around 11 adenocarcinoma, a couple of squamous cell carcinoma and 1 small cell lung cancer cases.

Turning to this clonotype: Its antigen is unidentified. The junction differs from germline at one of its ends, possibly a read error.

No cell sorting was done before RNA was extracted from the tissue. Donors were chemotherapy-naive, newly diagnosed lung cancer surgical patients in China, August–November 2014. TCRbeta libraries were built with three rounds of nested PCR, modified from ARM-PCR. TCRdb analysed the multiplex PCR reads with MiXCR anew, one entry per CDR3 protein. This table has 70,000 to 80,000 distinct CDR3 sequences, 72% appearing once. Whole-study results and caveats: In normal lung, the top 100 clones were significantly more dominant than in tumor. Patients with more diverse tumor TCRs had worse survival.

Per the germline V gene, CDR1 is SGHAT and CDR2 is FQNNGV. This CDR3 is 15 amino acids long. The chain couples TRBV11-2 to TRBJ2-7, with no clear D. This clonotype was sampled from a woman in her thirties or forties with non-small cell lung cancer. Sequencing used lung tumor tissue. CDR3 sequence: CPSSLDSQRSYEQYF. The CDR3 nucleotides are TGTCCCAGCAGCTTAGATTCCCAGAGGTCTTACGAGCAGTACTTC.